This TCR beta chain is from a study of PD-1 blockade in classical Hodgkin lymphoma. Worth noting for this clone: Antigen specificity is unknown.

Clones were sequenced by immunoSEQ multiplex PCR, and TCRdb holds only the in-frame ones, with some missing. The data show approximately 30,000 clones, about 72% seen once. The time point is: cycle 4 day 1 (C4D1), after less than seven weeks of nivolumab. In every patient, relapse followed autologous stem cell transplantation, while exposure to brentuximab vedotin differed. Study-wide points: The origin of the repertoire differences remains undefined, with disease activity or prior therapy as possible causes. Baseline diversity was lower in partial responders and progressors than complete responders. CD4+ TCR diversity, unlike CD8+, rose significantly by C4D1. At baseline, newly diagnosed patients reportedly showed less TCR diversity than healthy donors.

This CDR3 is built from 14 residues. Trimming left V 5 bases short and J 5 bases short, with 16 bases between. Germline V gene lookup returns CDR1 MDHEN and CDR2 SYDVKM. The receptor's source is a human donor with classical Hodgkin lymphoma. The sequencing here drew on peripheral blood mononuclear cells (PBMCs), taken before the fourth cycle of nivolumab. The rearrangement uses TRBV28 and TRBJ2-7; the D gene is possibly TRBD2 (5 bases). The chain's CDR3 is CASSPTMRANEQYF. DNA of the CDR3: TGTGCCAGCAGTCCCACCATGAGGGCCAACGAGCAGTACTTC.